The 9 T cell receptor beta chains given below trace back to one sample, sequenced in a study of human CD8 memory T cell subsets. The authors made TCR beta libraries using UMI-labeled 5' RACE. From its re-call of the 5' RACE reads, TCRdb lists each CDR3 protein once, without DNA. The listing records 15,000 to 20,000 distinct CDR3 sequences. The sequencing input was CD8+ stem-like memory T cells (TSCM and TCM) sorted from PBMCs. Subset noted: stem-like memory CD8 T cells (TSTEM), CCR7+ PD-1- TIGIT-. These receptors all stem from a human donor in good health.

The genes are TRBV9 and TRBJ2-1; TCRdb's D call, TRBD2, is unchecked because there is no DNA. The CDR3 length is 15 residues. Germline V CDR1 and CDR2: SGDLS, YYNGEE. The CDR3 reads CASSPARGGYNEQFF. The full variable domain, with the rest looked up from reference TRBV9 and TRBJ2-1, is DSGVTQTPKHLITATGQRVTLRCSPRSGDLSVYWYQQSLDQGLQFLIQYYNGEERAKGNILERFSAQQFPDLHSELNLSSLELGDSALYFCASSPARGGYNEQFFGPGTRLTVL.

V usage is TRBV29-1 and J usage is TRBJ2-1; the D gene TCRdb calls, TRBD1, cannot be checked with no DNA. The CDR3 is made up of 15 amino acids. Germline V lookup: CDR1 SQVTM, CDR2 ANQGSEA. The CDR3 sequence: CSVDLRGQRTAEQFF.

The chain links TRBV6-2 or TRBV6-3 to TRBJ2-1; TCRdb indicates TRBD1, and absent DNA this call remains unverified. Germline CDR1 MNHEY, CDR2 SVGEGT. This CDR3 contains 13 residues. The CDR3 reads CASSRQVYNEQFF.

V is TRBV6-6 and J is TRBJ1-1; TCRdb names TRBD1, which stays unverified in the absence of DNA. From germline, CDR1 is MNHNY and CDR2 SVGAGI (reference sequence). The CDR3 extends over 13 amino acids. The CDR3 spells CASRATVNTEAFF.

The rearrangement links TRBV7-6 to TRBJ2-7. From germline, CDR1 is SGHVS and CDR2 FNYEAQ. The CDR3 runs 15 residues. This CDR3 reads CASSLGHGSSYEQYF.

The V gene is TRBV29-1, the J gene TRBJ1-2; as DNA is missing, the TRBD1 call by TCRdb cannot be tested. The CDR3 is 12 residues long. From germline, CDR1 is SQVTM and CDR2 ANQGSEA. The CDR3 loop is CSVEKGKGGYTF.

The rearrangement links TRBV7-6 to TRBJ2-7. The CDR3 runs 14 residues. From germline, CDR1 is SGHVS and CDR2 FNYEAQ. The CDR3 region is CASTASGSPYEQYF.

The V gene is TRBV5-6, the J gene TRBJ1-6; TCRdb designates TRBD1, a call that cannot be tested without DNA. The V gene's germline CDR1 is SGHDT and CDR2 YYEEEE. The CDR3 is 15 residues long. This chain's CDR3 is CASSSPGTGHSPLHF.

The J gene is TRBJ2-1, the V gene TRBV7-9; TCRdb's D gene call, TRBD1, goes unchecked for lack of DNA. CDR1 is SEHNR and CDR2 is FQNEAQ in the germline V gene (reference sequence). The CDR3 loop spans 18 amino acids. The CDR3 is CASSLVEWGRGSYNEQFF.